A selection of T cell receptor beta chains follows, all from one sample in a study of cytomegalovirus exposure and HLA in healthy donors. Generated by immunoSEQ multiplex PCR, the TCRdb table keeps only in-frame clones and is missing some. The data contain some 140,000 clones, about 80% of them singletons. The source material was PBMCs. The origin of the receptors is a man in his thirties or forties in good health and CMV-seronegative. The CDR3 runs from the conserved cysteine through the conserved F or W. D genes are given only for firm matches. Some rows have no size entry. The others give once, few or many, or a class for an expanded clone.

TRBV29-1	TRBD1	TRBJ2-7	-	CSVKGAGLSGEQYF	TGCAGCGTTAAGGGGGCAGGGTTATCGGGTGAGCAGTACTTC
TRBV6-1	-	TRBJ1-1	-	CASSELGSRGGTEAFF	TGTGCCAGCAGTGAATTGGGCAGTCGCGGGGGCACTGAAGCTTTCTTT
TRBV7-8	TRBD2	TRBJ2-5	-	CASRDSGPETQYF	TGTGCCAGCAGAGATAGCGGGCCAGAGACCCAGTACTTC
TRBV4-3	TRBD2	TRBJ2-3	few	CASSPSLAGGGWYF	TGCGCCAGCAGCCCCTCTCTAGCGGGAGGGGGGTGGTATTTT
TRBV7-2	TRBD2	TRBJ2-1	-	CASSLAGTSGLNEQFF	TGTGCCAGCAGCTTAGCCGGGACTAGCGGCCTCAATGAGCAGTTCTTC
TRBV7-6	TRBD1	TRBJ2-2	-	CASSSNRDRATGELFF	TGTGCCAGCAGCTCAAACCGGGACAGGGCCACCGGGGAGCTGTTTTTT
TRBV4-2	-	TRBJ2-2	-	CASSHGGNTGELFF	TGTGCCAGCAGCCACGGGGGAAACACCGGGGAGCTGTTTTTT
TRBV2	-	TRBJ1-3	-	CASREGLGNTIYF	TGTGCCAGCAGGGAGGGGCTTGGAAACACCATATATTTT
TRBV6-5	TRBD1	TRBJ1-2	-	CASSWSGGRLGGYTF	TGTGCCAGCAGTTGGTCAGGGGGCCGCCTGGGTGGCTACACCTTC
TRBV7-9	TRBD1	TRBJ1-3	-	CASRPDRGLGNTIYF	TGTGCCAGCAGACCCGACAGGGGGCTTGGAAACACCATATATTTT
TRBV7-8	-	TRBJ1-4	few	CASSQDRSMKRLFF	TGTGCCAGCAGCCAAGACAGGTCAATGAAAAGACTGTTTTTT
TRBV20-1	-	TRBJ2-7	-	CSAGRSYEQYF	TGCAGTGCGGGCAGGTCCTACGAGCAGTACTTC
TRBV11-2	-	TRBJ2-5	-	CASSPSYQETQYF	TGTGCCAGCAGCCCCTCCTACCAAGAGACCCAGTACTTC
TRBV28	-	TRBJ2-7	-	CASSSGTSQGYEQYF	TGTGCCAGCAGTTCGGGGACTTCCCAGGGCTACGAGCAGTACTTC
TRBV7-9	TRBD1	TRBJ1-5	-	CASSPTGGGQPQHF	TGTGCCAGCAGCCCGACAGGGGGCGGTCAGCCCCAGCATTTT
TRBV6-1	TRBD1	TRBJ2-7	-	CASSTRDRDINEQYF	TGTGCCAGCAGTACCCGGGACAGGGATATCAACGAGCAGTACTTC
TRBV29-1	-	TRBJ1-2	-	CSVVSKGLNYGYTF	TGCAGCGTTGTATCGAAGGGGTTAAACTATGGCTACACCTTC
TRBV5-1	-	TRBJ2-7	-	CASSLTGTPTYEQYF	TGCGCCAGCAGCTTGACCGGGACACCAACCTACGAGCAGTACTTC
TRBV7-2	TRBD2	TRBJ2-5	-	CASSLHRLAGQETQYF	TGTGCCAGCAGCTTACACAGACTAGCGGGACAAGAGACCCAGTACTTC
TRBV28	-	TRBJ2-2	-	CASSSSLTGELFF	TGTGCCAGCAGTTCGTCTTTGACCGGGGAGCTGTTTTTT
TRBV21-1	-	TRBJ2-4	-	CASSRSTGQAKNIQYF	TGTGCCAGCAGCCGATCGACAGGCCAAGCCAAAAACATTCAGTACTTC
TRBV28	-	TRBJ2-1	-	CASSGVGAHYNEQFF	TGTGCCAGCAGTGGGGTGGGAGCACACTACAATGAGCAGTTCTTC
TRBV2	TRBD2	TRBJ2-2	-	CASLPSFSGRDRELFF	TGTGCCAGTCTTCCCTCCTTTAGCGGGAGAGACAGGGAGCTGTTTTTT
TRBV7-2	TRBD1	TRBJ2-7	-	CASSSPQGAGYEQYF	TGTGCCAGCAGCTCCCCACAGGGGGCGGGCTACGAGCAGTACTTC
TRBV9	TRBD2	TRBJ2-7	-	CASSVGGGSYYEQYF	TGTGCCAGCAGCGTAGGAGGCGGGAGTTACTACGAGCAGTACTTC
TRBV6-4	-	TRBJ1-5	-	CANNPGGPNQPQHF	TGTGCCAATAACCCCGGGGGGCCCAATCAGCCCCAGCATTTT
TRBV13	-	TRBJ1-2	-	CASSLRMFSNYGYTF	TGTGCCAGCAGCTTGAGGATGTTTTCGAACTATGGCTACACCTTC
TRBV15	-	TRBJ2-7	-	CATSPRSAIGAYEQYF	TGTGCCACCAGTCCGAGGTCGGCTATCGGGGCCTACGAGCAGTACTTC
TRBV30	-	TRBJ2-2	-	CAWTGQAGELFF	TGTGCCTGGACAGGGCAGGCCGGGGAGCTGTTTTTT
TRBV6-1	-	TRBJ1-5	-	CASSGSGWPQHF	TGTGCCAGCAGTGGGTCAGGTTGGCCCCAGCATTTT
TRBV4-3	TRBD2	TRBJ2-7	-	CASSRGTSGTYEQYF	TGCGCCAGCAGCCGAGGCACTAGCGGTACCTACGAGCAGTACTTC
TRBV5-1	-	TRBJ2-7	-	CASSTLDGSSYEQYF	TGCGCCAGCAGCACCCTCGACGGGAGCTCCTACGAGCAGTACTTC
TRBV28	-	TRBJ1-1	few	CASSIGGTEAFF	TGTGCCAGCAGTATCGGGGGCACTGAAGCTTTCTTT
TRBV28	-	TRBJ1-4	-	CASLPLSSEKLFF	TGTGCCAGCCTCCCCCTGAGTTCGGAAAAACTGTTTTTT
TRBV11-2	-	TRBJ1-2	-	CASSFRARGSPNYGYTF	TGTGCCAGCAGCTTCCGGGCCAGGGGCAGCCCTAACTATGGCTACACCTTC
TRBV7-9	TRBD2	TRBJ2-7	-	CASSPRLAGAGEQYF	TGTGCCAGCAGCCCTAGACTAGCGGGAGCTGGAGAGCAGTACTTC
TRBV9	-	TRBJ2-1	-	CASSVGPARGNEQFF	TGTGCCAGCAGCGTGGGGCCGGCCAGGGGCAATGAGCAGTTCTTC
TRBV19	-	TRBJ1-4	-	CASSGGRAPRAEKLFF	TGTGCCAGTAGTGGAGGCCGGGCCCCAAGGGCTGAAAAACTGTTTTTT
TRBV11-2	-	TRBJ2-5	-	CASSLDPMETQYF	TGTGCCAGCAGCTTAGACCCCATGGAGACCCAGTACTTC
TRBV30	-	TRBJ2-4	-	CAWTGNAKNIQYF	TGTGCCTGGACAGGGAACGCCAAAAACATTCAGTACTTC
TRBV28	-	TRBJ2-5	-	CASSQGQRQETQYF	TGTGCCAGCAGCCAAGGACAGAGACAAGAGACCCAGTACTTC
TRBV14	-	TRBJ1-1	-	CASSRGQNTEAFF	TGTGCCAGCAGCCGGGGACAAAACACTGAAGCTTTCTTT
TRBV19	TRBD2	TRBJ2-1	-	CASMRLAGYNEQFF	TGTGCCAGTATGAGGCTAGCGGGATACAATGAGCAGTTCTTC
TRBV19	-	TRBJ1-5	-	CASSIFVSSRYSNQPQHF	TGTGCCAGTAGTATATTTGTCTCCTCGAGATATAGCAATCAGCCCCAGCATTTT
TRBV14	-	TRBJ1-2	-	CASSQVPTDYGYTF	TGTGCCAGCAGCCAAGTTCCGACAGACTATGGCTACACCTTC
TRBV18	-	TRBJ2-1	once	CASSETGDNEQFF	TGTGCCAGCTCGGAGACGGGAGACAATGAGCAGTTCTTC
TRBV10-2	-	TRBJ2-5	-	CASSELSGYQETQYF	TGCGCCAGCAGTGAATTGAGCGGGTACCAAGAGACCCAGTACTTC
TRBV13	TRBD1	TRBJ1-2	-	CASSLRGAGGDGYTF	TGTGCCAGCAGCTTACGAGGGGCAGGGGGAGATGGCTACACCTTC
TRBV5-1	TRBD2	TRBJ2-7	-	CASSLAPLREGAYEQYF	TGCGCCAGCAGCTTGGCCCCCTTGCGGGAGGGAGCCTACGAGCAGTACTTC
TRBV11-2	-	TRBJ1-2	-	CASSLNSYGYTF	TGTGCCAGCAGCTTAAACAGTTATGGCTACACCTTC
TRBV27	-	TRBJ2-2	once	CASSSNGGLRGGELFF	TGTGCCAGCAGTTCGAATGGGGGCCTACGGGGCGGGGAGCTGTTTTTT
TRBV6-1	TRBD1	TRBJ2-5	-	CASSDWTGVNQETQYF	TGTGCCAGCAGTGACTGGACAGGGGTAAACCAAGAGACCCAGTACTTC
TRBV5-1	-	TRBJ1-1	-	CASSWEGNAEAFF	TGCGCCAGCAGCTGGGAGGGGAACGCTGAAGCTTTCTTT
TRBV6-5	-	TRBJ2-7	once	CASNYRENYEQYF	TGTGCCAGCAATTACAGAGAGAACTACGAGCAGTACTTC
TRBV5-6	TRBD1	TRBJ2-1	-	CASSSLQGANYNEQFF	TGTGCCAGCAGCTCCTTACAGGGGGCGAACTACAATGAGCAGTTCTTC
TRBV19	TRBD1	TRBJ1-2	-	CASSRQSTDRGSYGYTF	TGTGCCAGTAGTCGACAGAGCACGGACAGGGGGTCCTATGGCTACACCTTC